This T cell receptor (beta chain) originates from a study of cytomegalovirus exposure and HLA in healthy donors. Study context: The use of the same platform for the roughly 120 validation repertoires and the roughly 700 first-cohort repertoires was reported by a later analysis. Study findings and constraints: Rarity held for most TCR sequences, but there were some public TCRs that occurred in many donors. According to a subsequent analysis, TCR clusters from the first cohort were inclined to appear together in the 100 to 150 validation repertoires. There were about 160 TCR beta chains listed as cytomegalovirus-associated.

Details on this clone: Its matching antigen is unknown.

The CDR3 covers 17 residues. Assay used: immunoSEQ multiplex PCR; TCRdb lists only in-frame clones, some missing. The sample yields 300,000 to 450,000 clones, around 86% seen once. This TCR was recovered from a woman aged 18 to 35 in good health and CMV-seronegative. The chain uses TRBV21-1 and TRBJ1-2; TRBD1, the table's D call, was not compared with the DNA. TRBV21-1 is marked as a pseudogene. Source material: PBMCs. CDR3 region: CASSKVSGGGDRPGYTF. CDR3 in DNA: TGTGCCAGCAGCAAAGTAAGCGGAGGGGGCGACCGTCCGGGCTACACCTTC.